Listed here are 3 T cell receptor beta chains from one sample, sequenced in a study of blood T cell repertoires in COVID-19 (dated by TCRdb to the early 2020s). Libraries came from the immunoSEQ multiplex PCR assay. TCRdb re-hosts the immuneACCESS table, in-frame sequences only. Its copies lack some clones; in the studies checked, an unresolved V gene accounts for under half of them, and the cause for the rest is not known. Present in this sample are 130,000 to 150,000 clones, 85% to 90% of which were seen just once. 10% to 13% of the sample is held by the ten biggest clonotypes. Sample: peripheral blood. The receptors were gathered from a man aged 45-65 years with active or convalescent COVID-19.

The chain couples TRBV6-6 to TRBJ1-1; D ambiguous. In germline, CDR1 is MNHNY, CDR2 SVGAGI (reference sequence). V was pared by 8 bases and J by 1 base, with 8 bases between. This CDR3 spans 12 amino acids. The CDR3 DNA sequence: TGTGCCAGCGAACTCGCGAACACTGAAGCTTTCTTT. Protein sequence: CASELANTEAFF.

The genes are TRBV4-1 and TRBJ1-1; perhaps TRBD1 as D (6 bases). With 0 bases removed from V and 0 bases from J, the gap between germline ends came to 8 bases. This CDR3 spans 15 amino acids. Germline-derived CDR1 and CDR2 are MGHRA and YSYEKL. The CDR3 nucleotides are TGCGCCAGCAGCCAAGATCACAGGGTGAACACTGAAGCTTTCTTT. Its protein product is CASSQDHRVNTEAFF.

The chain couples TRBV7-9 to TRBJ2-1; a possible D gene is TRBD2 (6 bases). V was cut by 10 bases and J by 5 bases, with 12 bases left in between. CDR3 size: 12 residues. From germline, CDR1 is SEHNR and CDR2 FQNEAQ (reference sequence). CDR3 region: CATLWGDNEQFF. The CDR3 bases are TGTGCCACCCTTTGGGGGGACAATGAGCAGTTCTTC.